This T cell receptor beta chain is drawn from a study of blood T cells in healthy people across ages. Study in general: There was about one barcoded beta molecule captured by template switching per two T cells. General study points: Estimates of total diversity, which came from one million sequenced T cells, were considered to be underestimates.

This clonotype was detected only a few times. Antigen: not known. A second PCR of about 7 to 12 cycles used a sample-barcoded 5' primer and a J-beta primer mix. Each cDNA molecule, via a template-switch adaptor with 12 random nucleotides, was tagged. TCRdb used MiXCR to reprocess the 5' RACE reads, holding one entry per CDR3 protein. This table has approximately 1,000,000 distinct CDR3 sequences, around two fifths appearing once. This CDR3 comprises 15 residues. Trimming at V came to 3 bases and at J to 2 bases, leaving 2 bases not matched to a gene. The rearrangement links TRBV12-3 or TRBV12-4 to TRBJ2-2; 8 bases fit TRBD1. This clonotype was sampled from a man younger than 35 in good health. Sequenced sample: blood. The CDR3 bases are TGTGCCAGCAGTTTTACAGGGGGTAACACCGGGGAGCTGTTTTTT. Encoded protein: CASSFTGGNTGELFF.